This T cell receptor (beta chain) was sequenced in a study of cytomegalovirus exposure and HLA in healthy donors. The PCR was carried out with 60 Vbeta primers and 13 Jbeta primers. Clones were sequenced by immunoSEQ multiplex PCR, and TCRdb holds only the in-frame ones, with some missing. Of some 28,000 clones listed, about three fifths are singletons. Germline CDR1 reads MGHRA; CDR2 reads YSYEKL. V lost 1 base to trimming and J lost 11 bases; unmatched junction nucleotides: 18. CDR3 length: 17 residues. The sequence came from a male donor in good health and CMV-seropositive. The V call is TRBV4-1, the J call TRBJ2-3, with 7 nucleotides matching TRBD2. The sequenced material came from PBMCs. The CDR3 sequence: CASSQGSMGGPNTRQYF. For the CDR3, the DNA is TGCGCCAGCAGCCAAGGATCCATGGGAGGGCCAAATACGAGGCAGTATTTT.